These T cell receptor beta chains were read from a single sample in a study of cytomegalovirus exposure and HLA in healthy donors. The assay was immunoSEQ multiplex PCR, and TCRdb's table has in-frame clones only and misses some. This table holds about 150,000 clones, about 70% found once. Material for sequencing was PBMCs. The origin of the receptors is a man younger than 40 in good health and CMV-seropositive. The CDR3 runs from the conserved cysteine through the conserved F or W. The order of the fields is clone size, V gene, D gene, J gene, CDR3 protein. A D gene is named only where the DNA matches it firmly. The listing skips clone size in some rows; elsewhere it reads once, few, many or a size class.

abundance: once
v_gene: TRBV18
d_gene: -
j_gene: TRBJ1-3
CDR3aa: CASSVQDGRSGNTIYF

abundance: -
v_gene: TRBV2
d_gene: TRBD2
j_gene: TRBJ2-7
CDR3aa: CASKRLAGEEQYF

abundance: -
v_gene: TRBV5-1
d_gene: -
j_gene: TRBJ2-7
CDR3aa: CASSRAGVPAYEQYF

abundance: -
v_gene: TRBV30
d_gene: -
j_gene: TRBJ1-1
CDR3aa: CAWGDQGTEAFF

abundance: -
v_gene: TRBV19
d_gene: -
j_gene: TRBJ2-7
CDR3aa: CASSTYSGVEQYF

abundance: -
v_gene: TRBV7-9
d_gene: TRBD1
j_gene: TRBJ1-5
CDR3aa: CASSSQGANQPQHF

abundance: -
v_gene: TRBV12-5
d_gene: -
j_gene: TRBJ1-5
CDR3aa: CASGFGGNQPQHF

abundance: few
v_gene: TRBV7-9
d_gene: TRBD1
j_gene: TRBJ1-5
CDR3aa: CASSLGTAHQPQHF

abundance: -
v_gene: TRBV27
d_gene: TRBD1
j_gene: TRBJ2-3
CDR3aa: CASSYSTGVTDTQYF

abundance: -
v_gene: TRBV30
d_gene: TRBD1
j_gene: TRBJ2-7
CDR3aa: CAWAPWTGDSYEQYF

abundance: -
v_gene: TRBV5-1
d_gene: -
j_gene: -
CDR3aa: CASSLTSSYEQYF

abundance: -
v_gene: TRBV11-1
d_gene: -
j_gene: TRBJ1-2
CDR3aa: CASSFSGFGYTF

abundance: once
v_gene: TRBV19
d_gene: -
j_gene: TRBJ1-1
CDR3aa: CASSIREVVTEAFF

abundance: few
v_gene: TRBV7-6
d_gene: -
j_gene: TRBJ2-7
CDR3aa: CASSLRTNYEQYF

abundance: -
v_gene: TRBV5-4
d_gene: TRBD1
j_gene: TRBJ2-5
CDR3aa: CASSRQGSETQYF

abundance: -
v_gene: TRBV7-9
d_gene: TRBD1
j_gene: TRBJ1-2
CDR3aa: CASSYPPGQTNYGYTF

abundance: -
v_gene: TRBV15
d_gene: TRBD2
j_gene: TRBJ2-1
CDR3aa: CATSRALAAGGSNEQFF

abundance: -
v_gene: TRBV7-6
d_gene: TRBD2
j_gene: TRBJ2-7
CDR3aa: CASSLDIPGLAGVGEQYF

abundance: -
v_gene: TRBV2
d_gene: -
j_gene: TRBJ2-3
CDR3aa: CASSEAGVGTDTQYF

abundance: -
v_gene: TRBV7-3
d_gene: TRBD1
j_gene: -
CDR3aa: CASKPTGISYEQYF

abundance: -
v_gene: TRBV5-1
d_gene: -
j_gene: TRBJ2-7
CDR3aa: CASSLYLPQDNYEQYF

abundance: few
v_gene: TRBV7-7
d_gene: -
j_gene: TRBJ2-3
CDR3aa: CASSSQGSDTQYF

abundance: few
v_gene: TRBV28
d_gene: -
j_gene: TRBJ2-3
CDR3aa: CASATIGYTDTQYF

abundance: -
v_gene: TRBV15
d_gene: TRBD1
j_gene: TRBJ1-1
CDR3aa: CATRKTGETEAFF

abundance: -
v_gene: TRBV15
d_gene: -
j_gene: TRBJ2-5
CDR3aa: CATSRDLTEETQYF

abundance: few
v_gene: TRBV30
d_gene: -
j_gene: TRBJ1-1
CDR3aa: CAWTRGAFKAFF

abundance: -
v_gene: TRBV11-3
d_gene: TRBD1
j_gene: TRBJ2-7
CDR3aa: CASSFVGQVIEQYF

abundance: few
v_gene: TRBV28
d_gene: -
j_gene: TRBJ1-1
CDR3aa: CASSGAANTEAFF

abundance: -
v_gene: TRBV6-5
d_gene: TRBD2
j_gene: TRBJ2-7
CDR3aa: CASSYYAGGYEQYF

abundance: -
v_gene: TRBV5-4
d_gene: TRBD2
j_gene: TRBJ2-7
CDR3aa: CASSLERTSGRDEQYF

abundance: -
v_gene: TRBV6-5
d_gene: TRBD1
j_gene: TRBJ1-2
CDR3aa: CASRRTGTTYGYTF

abundance: -
v_gene: TRBV6-5
d_gene: TRBD1
j_gene: TRBJ2-3
CDR3aa: CASSYRTGVADTQYF

abundance: -
v_gene: TRBV4-1
d_gene: -
j_gene: TRBJ2-1
CDR3aa: CASSQSVAISYNEQFF

abundance: once
v_gene: TRBV6-5
d_gene: -
j_gene: TRBJ1-1
CDR3aa: CASSYSGRWNTEAFF

abundance: -
v_gene: TRBV5-6
d_gene: TRBD1
j_gene: TRBJ1-4
CDR3aa: CASSRSWDSVEKLFF

abundance: once
v_gene: TRBV28
d_gene: -
j_gene: TRBJ1-4
CDR3aa: CASSNPATNEKLFF

abundance: -
v_gene: TRBV11-3
d_gene: -
j_gene: TRBJ2-1
CDR3aa: CASRGEGEGEQFF

abundance: few
v_gene: TRBV28
d_gene: TRBD1
j_gene: TRBJ2-1
CDR3aa: CASSLGGGQGNEQFF

abundance: few
v_gene: TRBV28
d_gene: -
j_gene: TRBJ2-3
CDR3aa: CASSGGSTDTQYF